This is a list of T cell receptor beta chains from one sample in a study of blood T cells in healthy people across ages. One entry per CDR3 protein results from TCRdb running MiXCR on the 5' RACE reads. This table holds about 680,000 distinct CDR3 sequences, over 45% found once. The sample was blood. The source is a woman aged 55-69 years in good health. CDR3s include the opening cysteine and the closing phenylalanine or tryptophan. The order of the fields is J gene, V gene, clone size, D gene, CDR3 DNA, CDR3 protein. D genes are given only for firm matches. Size is omitted from some rows. Given values are once, few, many or a class for expanded clones.

J: TRBJ2-1
V: TRBV28
size: once
D: TRBD1
DNA: TGTGCCAGCAGTCGTCCGGGACAGGGGGCGGGTGAGCAGTTCTTC
CDR3: CASSRPGQGAGEQFF

J: TRBJ2-1
V: TRBV4-2
size: NA
D: TRBD2
DNA: TGTGCCAGCAGCCAAGGACGAGCGGGAAGGAATGAGCAGTTCTTC
CDR3: CASSQGRAGRNEQFF

J: TRBJ1-2
V: TRBV20-1
size: few
D: NA
DNA: TGCAGTGCAAGGGAGACAGCGGAGGAGGGCTACACCTTC
CDR3: CSARETAEEGYTF

J: TRBJ2-2
V: TRBV7-2
size: once
D: NA
DNA: TGTGCCAGCAGACATAGCGGCACGGGGACCGGGGAGCTGTTTTTT
CDR3: CASRHSGTGTGELFF

J: TRBJ2-5
V: TRBV5-1
size: NA
D: TRBD2
DNA: TGCGCCAGCAGCAACACCGGGACTAGCAGTGAGCAGTACTTC
CDR3: CASSNTGTSSEQYF

J: TRBJ2-1
V: TRBV20-1
size: many
D: TRBD2
DNA: TGCAGTGCTAGTGGCGGGAGTGGATACAATGAGCAGTTCTTC
CDR3: CSASGGSGYNEQFF

J: TRBJ1-1
V: TRBV20-1
size: NA
D: NA
DNA: TGCAGTGCTAGAGATTCCAACACTGAAGCTTTCTTT
CDR3: CSARDSNTEAFF

J: TRBJ2-2
V: TRBV6-5
size: NA
D: NA
DNA: TGTGCCAGCAGCCTAGCCCTCAGGGGGGAGCTGTTTTTT
CDR3: CASSLALRGELFF

J: TRBJ1-6
V: TRBV14
size: NA
D: NA
DNA: TGTGCCAGCAGCACCGGACGGAACTCCTATAATTCACCCCTCCACTTT
CDR3: CASSTGRNSYNSPLHF

J: TRBJ1-4
V: TRBV29-1
size: few
D: TRBD1
DNA: TGCAGCATCCGGACAGGGTTTGTTGAAAAACTGTTTTTT
CDR3: CSIRTGFVEKLFF

J: TRBJ1-2
V: TRBV28
size: NA
D: TRBD1
DNA: TGTGCCAGCAGGTCGACAGGGATAACTTATAGCTACACCTTC
CDR3: CASRSTGITYSYTF

J: TRBJ1-2
V: TRBV6-6
size: few
D: NA
DNA: TGTGCCAGCAGTTACTCGATTGGGCTGTCGAAGCAGTATGGCTACACCTTC
CDR3: CASSYSIGLSKQYGYTF

J: TRBJ1-2
V: TRBV5-6
size: NA
D: TRBD1
DNA: TGTGCCAGCAGCTTGACCGACAGGGTCTCGGGTGGCTACACCTTC
CDR3: CASSLTDRVSGGYTF

J: TRBJ2-7
V: TRBV4-1
size: few
D: TRBD2
DNA: TGCGCCAGCAGCCAAGCGGCGGGAGGGCTCTACGAGCAGTACTTC
CDR3: CASSQAAGGLYEQYF

J: TRBJ2-1
V: TRBV2
size: NA
D: TRBD2
DNA: TGTGCCAGCAGCCCGTCACTAGCGGGAGAAGTCAATGAGCAGTTCTTC
CDR3: CASSPSLAGEVNEQFF

J: TRBJ1-2
V: TRBV29-1
size: NA
D: TRBD1
DNA: TGCAGCGTTGGGGACAGTTCTCCCTACACCTTC
CDR3: CSVGDSSPYTF

J: TRBJ2-2
V: TRBV3-1
size: NA
D: NA
DNA: TGTGCCAGCAGCCAAGCTGTCCGGAACACCGGGGAGCTGTTTTTT
CDR3: CASSQAVRNTGELFF

J: TRBJ2-1
V: TRBV6-2/TRBV6-3
size: NA
D: NA
DNA: TGTGCCAGCAGTTACTCTAGCGGTTTGTGGGGTGAGCAGTTCTTC
CDR3: CASSYSSGLWGEQFF

J: TRBJ2-4
V: TRBV29-1
size: NA
D: TRBD2
DNA: TGCAGCGTTGTTTGGCGGGGGATGGGGCTAGCCAAAAACATTCAGTACTTC
CDR3: CSVVWRGMGLAKNIQYF

J: TRBJ2-7
V: TRBV5-1
size: NA
D: NA
DNA: TGCGCCAGCAGACTCCGGGACAACTCCTACGAGCAGTACTTC
CDR3: CASRLRDNSYEQYF

J: TRBJ2-1
V: TRBV15
size: few
D: TRBD1
DNA: TGTGCCACCAGCAGGGGAACAGGGGAGAATGAGCAGTTCTTC
CDR3: CATSRGTGENEQFF

J: TRBJ1-4
V: TRBV15
size: NA
D: TRBD1
DNA: TGTGCCACCAGCACCCCGGGACAGGCTAATGAAAAACTGTTTTTT
CDR3: CATSTPGQANEKLFF

J: TRBJ2-3
V: TRBV20-1
size: NA
D: TRBD2
DNA: TGCAGTGCTAGGGGACTAGCGGGAGCGTATTTT
CDR3: CSARGLAGAYF

J: TRBJ2-7
V: TRBV11-2
size: NA
D: TRBD2
DNA: TGTGCCAGCAGCAACCCGCTAGCGGCCCTGACCTACGAGCAGTACTTC
CDR3: CASSNPLAALTYEQYF

J: TRBJ2-7
V: TRBV7-2
size: few
D: TRBD2
DNA: TGTGCCAGCAGCTTAGCGCTGGCGGGAGCCCACTACGAGCAGTACTTC
CDR3: CASSLALAGAHYEQYF

J: TRBJ1-5
V: TRBV28
size: once
D: NA
DNA: TGTGCCAGCAGTTTTTCGTCCAGGATTAATCAGCCCCAGCATTTT
CDR3: CASSFSSRINQPQHF

J: TRBJ1-1
V: TRBV25-1
size: NA
D: NA
DNA: TGTGCCAGCAGTGAACCGAACAGGGATAGAGCTTTCTTT
CDR3: CASSEPNRDRAFF

J: TRBJ2-1
V: TRBV4-3
size: few
D: NA
DNA: TGCGCCAGCAGCCCCTCTATTCCCGGGGGAGGCTCCTACAATGAGCAGTTCTTC
CDR3: CASSPSIPGGGSYNEQFF

J: TRBJ2-7
V: TRBV6-1
size: NA
D: NA
DNA: TGTGCCAGCAGCCCAGGCCGTCGACAGACCGCCTACGAGCAGTACTTC
CDR3: CASSPGRRQTAYEQYF

J: TRBJ2-7
V: TRBV4-3
size: NA
D: TRBD1
DNA: TGCGCCAGCAGCCAAGTAGGGGACAGGACCTACGAGCAGTACTTC
CDR3: CASSQVGDRTYEQYF

J: TRBJ2-7
V: TRBV7-2
size: few
D: TRBD1
DNA: TGTGCCAGCAGCCCGAACAGGGGATTTTCCTACGAGCAGTACTTC
CDR3: CASSPNRGFSYEQYF

J: TRBJ2-3
V: TRBV20-1
size: few
D: TRBD2
DNA: TGCAGTGCCGGAACTAGCGGGAGAGGGGATACGCAGTATTTT
CDR3: CSAGTSGRGDTQYF

J: TRBJ1-1
V: TRBV6-2/TRBV6-3
size: NA
D: NA
DNA: TGTGCCAGCACTAAAACAGCGAACACTGAAGCTTTCTTT
CDR3: CASTKTANTEAFF

J: TRBJ1-2
V: TRBV3-1
size: NA
D: NA
DNA: TGTGCCAGCAGCCAAGTAGGTCAGGCGGGCTATGGCTACACCTTC
CDR3: CASSQVGQAGYGYTF

J: TRBJ1-1
V: TRBV24-1
size: NA
D: TRBD1
DNA: TGTGCCACCAGCGACAGGGGGCGCGTGACTTTCTTT
CDR3: CATSDRGRVTFF

J: TRBJ2-7
V: TRBV6-6
size: NA
D: NA
DNA: TGTGCCAGCACCCGGAACTACGAGCAGTACTTC
CDR3: CASTRNYEQYF

J: TRBJ1-2
V: TRBV28
size: few
D: TRBD1
DNA: TGTGCCAGCAGTGCCGGGGGACAGGGATATGGCTACACCTTC
CDR3: CASSAGGQGYGYTF

J: TRBJ1-4
V: TRBV20-1
size: NA
D: NA
DNA: TGCAGTGCTAGAGATCGGACAGACACTGAAAAACTGTTTTTT
CDR3: CSARDRTDTEKLFF

J: TRBJ2-1
V: TRBV5-1
size: NA
D: TRBD2
DNA: TGCGCCAGCAGACGGACTAGCGACACCTACAATGAGCAGTTCTTC
CDR3: CASRRTSDTYNEQFF

J: TRBJ2-7
V: TRBV5-1
size: NA
D: NA
DNA: TGCGCCAGCAGCTTGCGGCTCCAACCGGGGGCCTACGAGCAGTACTTC
CDR3: CASSLRLQPGAYEQYF

J: TRBJ2-3
V: TRBV9
size: NA
D: NA
DNA: TGTGCCAGCAGCTCCGGACGATGGGGGCTCACAGATACGCAGTATTTT
CDR3: CASSSGRWGLTDTQYF

J: TRBJ2-7
V: TRBV6-5
size: NA
D: TRBD2
DNA: TGTGCCAGCAGTGATCGGCGGGAGTCGTACGAGCAGTACTTC
CDR3: CASSDRRESYEQYF

J: TRBJ2-4
V: TRBV6-2/TRBV6-3
size: NA
D: TRBD1
DNA: TGTGCCAGCAGTTACAAAAGACAGGGAACTGACAAAAACATTCAGTACTTC
CDR3: CASSYKRQGTDKNIQYF

J: TRBJ1-6
V: TRBV16
size: few
D: NA
DNA: TGTGCCAGCAGCCTAACACAGGATAATTCACCCCTCCACTTT
CDR3: CASSLTQDNSPLHF

J: TRBJ2-2
V: TRBV19
size: NA
D: NA
DNA: TGTGCCAGTAGCCTGAGGGCGTACACCGGGGAGCTGTTTTTT
CDR3: CASSLRAYTGELFF